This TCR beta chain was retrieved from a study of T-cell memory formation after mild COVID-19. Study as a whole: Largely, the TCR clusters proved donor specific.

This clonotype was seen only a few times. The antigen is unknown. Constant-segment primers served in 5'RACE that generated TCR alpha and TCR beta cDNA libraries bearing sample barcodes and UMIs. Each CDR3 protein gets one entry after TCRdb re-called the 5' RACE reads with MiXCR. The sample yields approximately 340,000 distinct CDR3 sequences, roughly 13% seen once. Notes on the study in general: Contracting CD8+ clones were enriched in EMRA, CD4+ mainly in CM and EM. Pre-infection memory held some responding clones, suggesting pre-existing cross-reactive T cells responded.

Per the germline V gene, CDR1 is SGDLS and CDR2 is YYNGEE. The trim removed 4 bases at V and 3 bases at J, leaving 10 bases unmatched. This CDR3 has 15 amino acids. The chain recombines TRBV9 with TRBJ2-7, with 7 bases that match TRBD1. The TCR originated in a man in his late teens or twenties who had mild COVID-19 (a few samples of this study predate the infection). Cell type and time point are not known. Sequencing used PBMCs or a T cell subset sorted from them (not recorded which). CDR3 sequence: CASSYKTGNVYEQYV. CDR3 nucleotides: TGTGCCAGCAGCTATAAGACAGGGAACGTCTACGAGCAGTACGTC.